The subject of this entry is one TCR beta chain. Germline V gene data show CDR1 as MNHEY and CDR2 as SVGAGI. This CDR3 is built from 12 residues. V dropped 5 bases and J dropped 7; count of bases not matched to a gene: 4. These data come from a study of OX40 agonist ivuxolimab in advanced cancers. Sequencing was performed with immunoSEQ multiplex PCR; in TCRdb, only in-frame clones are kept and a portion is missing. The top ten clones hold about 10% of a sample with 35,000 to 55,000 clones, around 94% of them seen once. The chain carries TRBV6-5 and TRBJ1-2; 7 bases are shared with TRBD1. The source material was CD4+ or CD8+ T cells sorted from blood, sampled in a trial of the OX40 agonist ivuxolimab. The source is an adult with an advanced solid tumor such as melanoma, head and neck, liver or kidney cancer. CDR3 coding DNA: TGTGCCAGCAGTATCGACAGGGTTGGCTACACCTTC. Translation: CASSIDRVGYTF.